Reported below is one T cell receptor (beta chain). This specimen belongs to a study of blood T cell repertoires in COVID-19. In the study overall: Sites across the United States, Italy and Spain contributed samples from acute and convalescent COVID-19.

Patients of the Seattle cohort, enrolled during active infection, were followed longitudinally. Study processing details: Reference gene primer amplification yielded estimated nucleated cell counts. The assay was immunoSEQ multiplex PCR, and TCRdb's table has in-frame clones only and misses some. The D gene and trimming were derived from the DNA, and the V and J assignments and clone size from that table. This sample yields some 350,000 clones, of which 88% are seen a single time; 7% to 8% belongs to the top ten. The receptor's source is a woman in her sixties or seventies with COVID-19, enrolled during active disease. Input material: peripheral blood.

The CDR3: CASSLDSGTTGNYGYTF. DNA for the CDR3: TGTGCCAGCAGCTTGGATTCGGGTACGACCGGGAACTATGGCTACACCTTC. This chain links TRBV5-6 with TRBJ1-2; D is ambiguous. There are 17 residues in the CDR3. Trimming removed 0 bases at V and 2 bases at J, with 17 bases between. Germline V lookup: CDR1 SGHDT, CDR2 YYEEEE.